This TCR beta chain originates from a study of cytomegalovirus exposure and HLA in healthy donors. A note on this clone: Its antigen is currently unknown.

Findings and caveats of the study: Immune exposure data for these donors was limited to CMV serostatus. There were 150 or so TCR beta chains listed as cytomegalovirus-associated.

Amplification used 60 Vbeta primers and 13 Jbeta primers. In the authors' workflow: About 11 million of 75 million to 85 million unique TCR beta chains were shared, per a later count. Data came from immunoSEQ multiplex PCR; TCRdb stores just in-frame clones and leaves some out. The V and J calls and the clone size are those of that table, but D and trimming were determined from the DNA. The data hold 70,000 to 95,000 clones, with 80% observed a single time. The CDR3 has 16 residues. The V and J ends lost 4 bases and 3 bases respectively, with 14 bases between them. The germline V gene encodes CDR1 SGHRS and CDR2 YFSETQ.

The sequence was collected from a man aged 18 to 30 in good health and CMV-seronegative. What was sequenced was PBMCs. The chain links TRBV5-1 to TRBJ1-6, with a weak D call TRBD1 (6 bases). The CDR3 sequence: CASSPTGGVYNSPLHF. The CDR3 nucleotides read TGCGCCAGCAGCCCCACGGGGGGCGTCTATAATTCACCCCTCCACTTT.